Below are 29 T cell receptor beta chains sequenced from a single sample in a study of shared clonotypes between healthy human individuals (dated by TCRdb to about 2020). The receptor library was made with the immunoSEQ multiplex PCR assay. Not all clones reach the TCRdb copy of this immuneACCESS table, which keeps in-frame sequences only. Checked studies attribute under half of the gap to unresolved V genes and leave the rest unexplained. The sample yields about 1.5 million clones; 95% to 99% were counted once. The ten largest clones add up to 0.4% to 0.55% of the sample. Sequencing was done on a sample of naive CD4+ T cells sorted from blood. The sample's cell subset or site label, in plain terms: CD45RA+ positively selected. The receptors come from a man aged 25-45 years in good health.

About this clone itself: Other DNA sequences in this sample translate to the same CDR3. The V gene is TRBV6-1, the J gene TRBJ2-3; 13 bases are a match to TRBD2. Looked up from germline, CDR1 is MNHNS and CDR2 is SASEGT. V lost 4 bases to trimming and J lost 4 bases; unmatched junction nucleotides: 2. CDR3 length equals 15 residues. CDR3 sequence (DNA): TGTGCCAGCAGTGGACTAGCGGGAGGCCCAGATACGCAGTATTTT. Its translation: CASSGLAGGPDTQYF.

The chain uses TRBV4-1 and TRBJ1-1; D may be TRBD1 (6 bases). The V and J ends lost 0 bases and 11 bases respectively, with 13 bases between them. CDR3 length equals 13 residues. CDR1 is MGHRA and CDR2 is YSYEKL in the germline V gene. DNA for the CDR3: TGCGCCAGCAGCCAAGACTCGAGGGGGGAGGCTTTCTTT. Encoded protein: CASSQDSRGEAFF.

The rearrangement links TRBV21-1 to TRBJ2-3; the table calls TRBD1, which could not be checked here. TRBV21-1 is labeled a pseudogene. The CDR3 is made up of 16 amino acids. CDR3 coding DNA: TGTGCCAGCAGCATATTCTCTACAGGGGACACAGATACGCAGTATTTT. Its translation is CASSIFSTGDTDTQYF.

About this clone: The same CDR3 can be traced to other DNA sequences in this sample. Written as DNA, the CDR3 is TGTGCGATCTCTAACCAAGAGACCCAGTACTTC. Amino acids: CAISNQETQYF. This chain uses TRBV10-3 with TRBJ2-5; D ambiguous. The germline V gene has CDR1 ENHRY and CDR2 SYGVKD. CDR3 length: 11 amino acids.

This clone is a singleton in its sample. The V gene is TRBV23-1, the J gene TRBJ1-2; D ambiguous. TRBV23-1 is noted as an ORF with a role that remains uncertain. The CDR3 length is 13 residues. Trimming shortened V by 2 bases and J by 10 bases, and 14 bases separated the two germline ends. The CDR3 sequence is CASSQRAPSDYTF. DNA for the CDR3: TGCGCCAGCAGTCAACGGGCCCCATCGGACTACACCTTC.

This clone appeared once. The chain carries TRBV5-1 and TRBJ1-5; 9 bases match TRBD1. V was pared by 4 bases and J by 10 bases, with 6 bases of the junction left unmatched. The CDR3 covers 13 residues. Germline V gene sequence: CDR1 SGHRS, CDR2 YFSETQ. This chain's CDR3 is CASSIKQGAPQHF. As DNA, the CDR3 is TGCGCCAGCAGCATTAAACAGGGGGCTCCCCAGCATTTT.

V gene TRBV19 combines with J gene TRBJ1-5, with D possibly TRBD1 on 6 matching bases. Between the trimmed V and J ends, which lost 6 bases and 5 bases, there was a span of 14 bases. Germline lookup yields CDR1 LNHDA and CDR2 SQIVND (reference sequence). This CDR3 region has 14 residues. The CDR3 here is CASSRGGGDQPQHF. For the CDR3, the DNA is TGTGCCAGTAGCCGTGGGGGGGGCGATCAGCCCCAGCATTTT. Based on the CDR3 plus reference TRBV19 and TRBJ1-5, the full variable domain is DGGITQSPKYLFRKEGQNVTLSCEQNLNHDAMYWYRQDPGQGLRLIYYSQIVNDFQKGDIAEGYSVSREKKESFPLTVTSAQKNPTAFYLCASSRGGGDQPQHFGDGTRLSIL.

The chain couples TRBV10-3 to TRBJ1-1; possible D gene TRBD1, 5 bases. The CDR3 consists of 14 residues. V was cut by 3 bases and J by 1 base, with 9 bases left in between. CDR1 is ENHRY and CDR2 is SYGVKD in the germline V gene. CDR3: CAISDRTRNTEAFF. As DNA, the CDR3 is TGTGCCATCAGTGATCGGACAAGGAACACTGAAGCTTTCTTT.

The chain links TRBV7-9 to TRBJ1-3; D is possibly TRBD1 (6 bases). The CDR3 is 16 residues long. Germline lookup yields CDR1 SEHNR and CDR2 FQNEAQ (reference sequence). Trimming took off 5 bases at V and 0 bases at J, with 14 bases between the two ends. The CDR3 DNA reads as TGTGCCAGCAGCACCTCAGACAGGCGCTCTGGAAACACCATATATTTT. Protein: CASSTSDRRSGNTIYF.

The chain has TRBV5-6 and TRBJ2-7; possible D gene TRBD2, 6 bases. The CDR3 totals 14 residues. Per germline, CDR1 SGHDT and CDR2 YYEEEE. V was trimmed by 0 bases and J by 7 bases, leaving 14 bases between them. The CDR3 DNA sequence: TGTGCCAGCAGCTTGGGACTAGTTGGTCAGGAGCAGTACTTC. Translated: CASSLGLVGQEQYF. Filled out from reference TRBV5-6 and TRBJ2-7, the complete variable domain reads DAGVTQSPTHLIKTRGQQVTLRCSPKSGHDTVSWYQQALGQGPQFIFQYYEEEERQRGNFPDRFSGHQFPNYSSELNVNALLLGDSALYLCASSLGLVGQEQYFGPGTRLTVT.

This clone appeared a single time. The chain has TRBV4-3 and TRBJ2-7, with 10 bases matching TRBD2. The CDR3 spans 18 residues. Germline CDR1 LGHNA, CDR2 YSLEER. The J segment lost 5 bases and the V segment lost 1 base, leaving 14 bases of the junction unmatched. The CDR3 nucleotides are TGCGCCAGCAGCCAAGGTTTAGCTGCTAGCGGGAGTTACCACGAGCAGTACTTC. Its protein product is CASSQGLAASGSYHEQYF.

J is TRBJ2-7 and V is TRBV25-1; D is ambiguous. V lost 3 bases, J lost 5 bases, and 11 bases lay in between. The CDR3 is made up of 13 amino acids. In germline, CDR1 is MGHDK, CDR2 SYGVNS. The CDR3 spells CASSDAPHDEQYF. The CDR3 nucleotides read TGTGCCAGCAGTGACGCCCCCCACGACGAGCAGTACTTC.

V gene TRBV7-9 combines with J gene TRBJ2-3; 10 nucleotides align to TRBD2. CDR1 SEHNR and CDR2 FQNEAQ come from the germline V gene (reference sequence). This CDR3 has 17 residues. V was clipped by 0 bases and J by 2 bases; unmatched bases: 5. In nucleotides, the CDR3 is TGTGCCAGCAGCTTAGCACTAGCGGGGACACTCACAGATACGCAGTATTTT. Amino acids: CASSLALAGTLTDTQYF.

The chain recombines TRBV18 with TRBJ2-7; D may be TRBD2 (6 bases). Germline loops: CDR1 KGHSH, CDR2 LQKENI. The CDR3 consists of 14 residues. V dropped 2 bases and J dropped 4 bases, with 12 bases sitting between them. Written as DNA, the CDR3 is TGTGCCAGCTCACCAAGCGGGCCCCGTTACGAGCAGTACTTC. Translation: CASSPSGPRYEQYF.

This chain connects TRBV15 to TRBJ1-4; TRBD1 is a possible D gene (6 bases). The germline CDR1 and CDR2 sequences are LNHNV and YYDKDF (reference sequence). Between the trimmed V and J ends, which lost 7 bases and 6 bases, there was a span of 15 bases. The CDR3 extends over 14 amino acids. The CDR3 DNA reads as TGTGCCACCATGAGTACAGGGCTCGATGAAAAACTGTTTTTT. It translates to CATMSTGLDEKLFF.

The chain is built from TRBV4-3 and TRBJ2-5, with 9 positions matching TRBD1. This CDR3 has 15 amino acids. V shed 4 bases and J 3 bases; nucleotides not matched to a gene: 6. Germline V lookup: CDR1 LGHNA, CDR2 YSLEER. The CDR3 region is CASSPDRGREETQYF. The DNA for the CDR3 is TGCGCCAGCAGCCCGGACAGGGGTCGGGAAGAGACCCAGTACTTC.

The V and J genes are TRBV5-5 and TRBJ2-1, with a possible D match to TRBD2 (6 bases). V was trimmed by 4 bases and J by 3 bases, leaving 20 bases between them. The CDR3 runs 17 residues. The germline CDR1 and CDR2 sequences are SGHKS and YYEKEE (reference sequence). Here the CDR3 reads CASSNSSSGRRYNEQFF. CDR3 nucleotide sequence: TGTGCCAGCAGCAATAGTAGTTCGGGGAGGCGCTACAATGAGCAGTTCTTC.

The chain combines TRBV5-1 with TRBJ2-5, with TRBD1 matching 8 bases. The CDR3 runs 15 residues. Germline V gene sequence: CDR1 SGHRS, CDR2 YFSETQ. V was pared by 3 bases and J by 1 base, with 5 bases of the junction left unmatched. CDR3 bases: TGCGCCAGCAGCTGGGCCGGGACAGGCCAAGAGACCCAGTACTTC. It translates to CASSWAGTGQETQYF.

This clone has only one observation. The chain joins TRBV11-3 to TRBJ2-1; D gene uncertain. Per germline, CDR1 SGHNT and CDR2 YENEEA. The CDR3 runs to 13 residues. V lost 1 base and J lost 6, with 7 bases in between. CDR3 nucleotide sequence: TGTGCCAGCAGCTTAGGGCTTGTCAATGAGCAGTTCTTC. Translation gives CASSLGLVNEQFF. Filled out from reference TRBV11-3 and TRBJ2-1, the complete variable domain reads EAGVVQSPRYKIIEKKQPVAFWCNPISGHNTLYWYLQNLGQGPELLIRYENEEAVDDSQLPKDRFSAERLKGVDSTLKIQPAELGDSAVYLCASSLGLVNEQFFGPGTRLTVL.

J is TRBJ1-2 and V is TRBV4-1, with D hard to call. The germline gives CDR1 MGHRA, CDR2 YSYEKL. The ends were cut back, 0 bases at V and 5 bases at J, with 13 bases in the middle. This CDR3 has 15 residues. The CDR3 here is CASSQEAGAQYGYTF. The CDR3 nucleotides read TGCGCCAGCAGCCAAGAGGCCGGTGCCCAGTATGGCTACACCTTC.

The chain recombines TRBV7-3 with TRBJ1-2, with no clear D. CDR3 length: 16 amino acids. The ends were cut back, 2 bases at V and 0 bases at J, with 13 bases in the middle. CDR1 is SGHTA, CDR2 FQGTGA, per germline. CDR3 residues: CASSLYAANPNYGYTF. The DNA for the CDR3 is TGTGCCAGCAGCTTATATGCAGCTAATCCTAACTATGGCTACACCTTC.

The chain couples TRBV2 to TRBJ2-1, with 7 bases lining up with TRBD1. This CDR3 contains 15 residues. Trimming cost V 4 bases and J 2 bases; bases outside gene matches: 5. Germline V gene lookup returns CDR1 SNHLY and CDR2 FYNNEI. The CDR3 here is CASSGLGQTYNEQFF. The CDR3 nucleotides are TGTGCCAGCAGTGGCCTGGGACAGACCTACAATGAGCAGTTCTTC.

Here the CDR3 DNA reads TGTGCCAGTAGTATTAGAATAGCGGGAGGGCCCGGCGATGAGCAGTTCTTC. This gives the protein CASSIRIAGGPGDEQFF. The chain carries TRBV19 and TRBJ2-1; 11 bases are shared with TRBD2. The CDR3 is made up of 17 amino acids. V trimming: 3 bases; J trimming: 8 bases; junction bases outside the gene matches: 12. Germline V CDR1 and CDR2: LNHDA, SQIVND (reference sequence).

The chain uses TRBV30 and TRBJ2-7, with TRBD2 as a possible D gene (5 bases). The CDR3 length is 12 residues. Germline V gives CDR1 GTSNPN, CDR2 SVGIG (reference sequence). With 8 bases removed from V and 2 bases from J, the gap between germline ends came to 13 bases. This chain's CDR3 is CAGSAGTYEQYF. Here the CDR3 DNA reads TGTGCCGGTAGCGCCGGCACCTACGAGCAGTACTTC.

V usage is TRBV21-1 and J usage is TRBJ2-2; the DNA was not used to check the table's D call, TRBD2. TRBV21-1 represents a pseudogene. The CDR3 is 13 amino acids. The CDR3 sequence is CASTRGGPGELFF. For the CDR3, the DNA is TGTGCCAGCACTCGCGGGGGTCCCGGGGAGCTGTTTTTT.

The rearrangement uses TRBV5-1 and TRBJ1-3; 7 positions match TRBD1. V shed 4 bases, J shed 0 bases, and the junction held 7 bases outside the gene matches. There are 16 residues in the CDR3. Germline V gene sequence: CDR1 SGHRS, CDR2 YFSETQ. This chain's CDR3 is CASSTRTGSSGNTIYF. The CDR3 DNA follows: TGCGCCAGCAGCACGCGGACAGGCAGCTCTGGAAACACCATATATTTT.

The J gene is TRBJ1-2, the V gene TRBV2, with 10 bases identical to TRBD1. V lost 8 bases and J lost 2; bases outside the gene matches: 5. This CDR3 contains 14 residues. Germline V CDR1 and CDR2: SNHLY, FYNNEI. CDR3: CASHPDRGNYGYTF. In DNA, the CDR3 is TGTGCCAGCCATCCGGACAGGGGGAACTATGGCTACACCTTC.

This clone was detected once. The CDR3 spells CASSYKQGGKAFF. In DNA form, the CDR3 reads TGTGCCAGCTCCTACAAGCAGGGCGGTAAAGCTTTCTTT. The chain links TRBV18 to TRBJ1-1; possible D gene TRBD1, 5 bases. The CDR3 extends over 13 amino acids. The germline CDR1 and CDR2 sequences are KGHSH and LQKENI. V gave up 6 bases and J gave up 9 bases, with 17 bases separating them.

The chain is built from TRBV10-1 and TRBJ2-1, with 7 nucleotides matching TRBD2. CDR1 and CDR2 (germline): WNHNN, SYGVQD (reference sequence). With 4 bases clipped from V and 8 bases from J, the junction kept 5 bases outside the gene matches. The CDR3 has 13 residues. CDR3 sequence: CASSGGGRDEQFF. The CDR3 DNA follows: TGCGCCAGCAGTGGGGGAGGGAGGGATGAGCAGTTCTTC.